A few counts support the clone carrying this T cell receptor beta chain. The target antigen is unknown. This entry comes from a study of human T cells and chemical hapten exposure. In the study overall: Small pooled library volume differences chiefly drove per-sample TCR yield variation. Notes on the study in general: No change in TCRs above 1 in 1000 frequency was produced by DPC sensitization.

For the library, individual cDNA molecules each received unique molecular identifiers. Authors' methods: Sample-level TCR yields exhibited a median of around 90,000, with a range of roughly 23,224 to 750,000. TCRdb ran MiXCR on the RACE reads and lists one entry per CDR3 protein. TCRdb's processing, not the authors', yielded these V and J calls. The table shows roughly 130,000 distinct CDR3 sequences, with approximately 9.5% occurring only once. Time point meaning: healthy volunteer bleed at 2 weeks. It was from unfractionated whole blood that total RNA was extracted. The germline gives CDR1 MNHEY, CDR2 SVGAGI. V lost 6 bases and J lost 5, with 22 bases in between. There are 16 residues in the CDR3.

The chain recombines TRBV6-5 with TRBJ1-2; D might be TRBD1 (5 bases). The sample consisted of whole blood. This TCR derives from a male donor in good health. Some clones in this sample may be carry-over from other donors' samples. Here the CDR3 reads CASSQPGRSGGYGYTF. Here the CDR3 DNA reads TGTGCCAGCAGCCAGCCCGGGCGCTCTGGGGGGTATGGCTACACCTTC.